The clone carrying this T cell receptor beta chain has ten or more counts. These data come from a study of early T cells in non-severe SARS-CoV-2 infection. TCRdb called the 5' RACE reads again in MiXCR, with one record for every CDR3 protein. The sample holds some 32,000 distinct CDR3 sequences, roughly 3.9% seen once. The CDR3 has 13 residues. V was cut by 0 bases and J by 3 bases, with 2 bases left in between. Per germline, CDR1 SGHTA and CDR2 FQGNSA. The V gene is TRBV7-2, the J gene TRBJ1-4; D unresolved. Material: whole blood. This TCR was sampled from an adult who was a healthcare worker with PCR-confirmed SARS-CoV-2 infection or an uninfected control (not recorded which). The CDR3 sequence: CASSLAPNEKLFF. The CDR3 DNA is TGTGCCAGCAGCTTAGCGCCTAATGAAAAACTGTTTTTT.